A selection of T cell receptor beta chains follows, all from one sample in a study of shared clonotypes between healthy human individuals. Measured with immunoSEQ multiplex PCR; TCRdb has only the in-frame clones, and not every one. The sample lists 450,000 to 550,000 clones; less than 85% were seen once. Sequenced input: PBMCs. These receptor sequences come from a woman between 40 and 50 years old in good health. Some clones in this sample may be carry-over from other donors' samples. Both conserved end residues are part of each CDR3. The D gene is left open where the match is weak. Size tells how often a clone was seen (once, few, many) or the class of an expanded clone, and some rows leave it out.

clone size	V gene	D gene	J gene	CDR3 DNA	CDR3 protein
-	TRBV7-9	TRBD2	TRBJ2-7	TGTGCCAGCAGCCCCGGACTAGCGGGTTTCTACGAGCAGTACTTC	CASSPGLAGFYEQYF
many	TRBV6-1	-	TRBJ2-1	TGTGCCAGCAGTGTCCTCCAGGGCCCATCGGACAATGAGCAGTTCTTC	CASSVLQGPSDNEQFF
-	TRBV6-6	-	TRBJ2-7	TGTGCCAGCAGTTACCCGGACTCAAGCTCCTACGAGCAGTACTTC	CASSYPDSSSYEQYF
-	TRBV7-3	TRBD2	TRBJ2-1	TGTGCCAGCAGCTCGGGACTAGCGGGCTACAATGAGCAGTTCTTC	CASSSGLAGYNEQFF
-	TRBV7-9	TRBD2	TRBJ2-3	TGTGCCAGCAGCTTCTCGACTAGCGGGAGCGGCACAGATACGCAGTATTTT	CASSFSTSGSGTDTQYF
few	TRBV7-9	-	TRBJ1-1	TGTGCCAGCATCCGCGGACTGGAAATGACCACTGAAGCTTTCTTT	CASIRGLEMTTEAFF
-	TRBV18	TRBD1	TRBJ2-1	TGTGCCAGCTCACCTGTGACAGGGGTAGAGCACAATGAGCAGTTCTTC	CASSPVTGVEHNEQFF
-	TRBV27	TRBD2	TRBJ2-3	TGTGCCAGCAGCCGGACTAGCGGGAGTGGTTGGGCAGATACGCAGTATTTT	CASSRTSGSGWADTQYF
-	TRBV29-1	TRBD1	TRBJ2-7	TGCAGCGTTGGCCGGGGACAGTACGACTACGAGCAGTACTTC	CSVGRGQYDYEQYF
-	TRBV7-8	-	TRBJ2-1	TGTGCCAGCAGCCATGGGGGGCGGGGTAAGGGATTCTTC	CASSHGGRGKGFF
-	TRBV28	TRBD2	TRBJ2-1	TGTGCCAGCAGTCCTCAGGGACTAGCGAAGTACAATGAGCAGTTCTTC	CASSPQGLAKYNEQFF
-	TRBV5-6	-	TRBJ2-7	TGTGCCAGCAGCCCGGGGGCCACGGGGGACTACGAGCAGTACTTC	CASSPGATGDYEQYF
-	TRBV4-1	TRBD1	TRBJ2-6	TGCGCCAGCAGCCAAGGTAGGACAGGGGTGTCTGGGGCCAACGTCCTGACTTTC	CASSQGRTGVSGANVLTF
-	TRBV6-5	TRBD2	TRBJ2-1	TGTGCCAGCACCCTCTGGGGGAGGGGTTACAATGAGCAGTTCTTC	CASTLWGRGYNEQFF
-	TRBV4-3	TRBD2	TRBJ2-5	TGCGCCAGCAGCCCTACCATCCCAATAGCGGGAGGGGTAGAGACCCAGTACTTC	CASSPTIPIAGGVETQYF
many	TRBV5-4	-	TRBJ2-5	TGTGCCAGCAGCGGCGGGGGCCGCGAAGAGACCCAGTACTTC	CASSGGGREETQYF
-	TRBV7-9	-	TRBJ2-2	TGTGCCAGCAGCTTAGGTGGGACCGGGGAGCTGTTTTTT	CASSLGGTGELFF
-	TRBV5-5	TRBD2	TRBJ2-7	TGTGCCAGCAGCCCCGGACTAGCGGGGGCTTACGAGCAGTACTTC	CASSPGLAGAYEQYF
-	TRBV9	-	TRBJ2-5	TGTGCCAGCAGCCTTTCCGAGACCCAGTACTTC	CASSLSETQYF
-	TRBV18	-	TRBJ1-3	TGTGCCAGCTCACCGCCAACAGGGTTGGGAAACACCATATATTTT	CASSPPTGLGNTIYF
-	TRBV14	-	TRBJ2-3	TGTGCCAGCAGCCAAGATTGGAGGGTTACAGATACGCAGTATTTT	CASSQDWRVTDTQYF
-	TRBV6-1	-	TRBJ2-5	TGTGCCAGCAGGGAAGTCGGACACGGTCTGGAGACCCAGTACTTC	CASREVGHGLETQYF
-	TRBV4-1	-	TRBJ2-1	TGCGCCAGCAGCCATCCAACGGCCCCCCTAGTCCTTCAGATCTTC	CASSHPTAPLVLQIF
-	TRBV10-3	-	TRBJ1-2	TGTGCCATCAGTGACAGGACCTATGGCTACACCTTC	CAISDRTYGYTF
-	TRBV7-9	-	TRBJ1-2	TGTGCCAGCAGCTTAAACAGGGACTATGGCTACACCTTC	CASSLNRDYGYTF
-	TRBV27	-	TRBJ1-3	TGTGCCAGCAGTTCCGGACGTGTGGGGGCTGGAAACACCATATATTTT	CASSSGRVGAGNTIYF
-	TRBV6-1	TRBD1	TRBJ2-5	TGTGCCAGCAGTGAGGCGGGACAGGGCGGACGAGAGACCCAGTACTTC	CASSEAGQGGRETQYF
-	TRBV11-2	-	TRBJ1-3	TGTGCCAGCAGCCCCCTCACCCGGGGCAGGGGAATACCTGGAAACACCATATATTTT	CASSPLTRGRGIPGNTIYF
-	TRBV9	-	TRBJ2-3	TGTGCCAGCAGCGAGGGGGGGGTCACAGATACGCAGTATTTT	CASSEGGVTDTQYF
once	TRBV5-4	-	TRBJ2-2	TGTGCCAGCAGCTTAGCGTCCCAAAACACCGGGGAGCTGTTTTTT	CASSLASQNTGELFF
-	TRBV11-2	-	TRBJ2-2	TGTGCCAGCAGCTTGGTCAGGAACACCGGGGAGCTGTTTTTT	CASSLVRNTGELFF
-	TRBV5-1	-	TRBJ1-5	TGCGCCAGCAGCTTGGGGGGTGATCAGCCCCAGCATTTT	CASSLGGDQPQHF
-	TRBV30	-	TRBJ1-4	TGTGCCTGCCCCCTCAAGACAGCCCCAAATGAAAAACTGTTTTTT	CACPLKTAPNEKLFF
once	TRBV6-1	TRBD2	TRBJ2-7	TGTGCCAGCAGCGGACTAGCGGGTAACTCCTACGAGCAGTACTTC	CASSGLAGNSYEQYF
few	TRBV30	TRBD1	TRBJ1-1	TGTGCCTGGAGGGACCGGGACAGGAACACTGAAGCTTTCTTT	CAWRDRDRNTEAFF
-	TRBV5-3	TRBD2	TRBJ2-1	TGTGCCAGAAGCTTGGTTAGCGGGGCTAAGGGTGAGCAGTTCTTC	CARSLVSGAKGEQFF
once	TRBV10-3	-	TRBJ2-5	TGTGCCATCACTGCGGACAGAAACCAAGAGACCCAGTACTTC	CAITADRNQETQYF
once	TRBV5-1	TRBD1	TRBJ1-5	TGCGCCAGCAGCCCACCACAGGGGCCGGATCAGCCCCAGCATTTT	CASSPPQGPDQPQHF
-	TRBV27	-	TRBJ2-1	TGTGCCAGCAGTCCCCTCGGGGTTCGTAGCCATGAGCAGTTCTTC	CASSPLGVRSHEQFF
-	TRBV2	-	TRBJ2-4	TGTGCCAGCAGTGATTCGGTAAACCTAGCCAAAAACATTCAGTACTTC	CASSDSVNLAKNIQYF
-	TRBV28	TRBD1	TRBJ2-7	TGTGCCAGCAGTTCGGGACAGGGGCCTACGGAGCAGTACTTC	CASSSGQGPTEQYF
-	TRBV30	-	TRBJ1-1	TGTGCCTGGAGTGTACCCGGGTCGAGGACTGAAGCTTTCTTT	CAWSVPGSRTEAFF
-	TRBV7-3	-	TRBJ2-3	TGTGCCAGCAGCTCACAAAGGGCGGATACGCAGTATTTT	CASSSQRADTQYF
-	TRBV2	-	TRBJ2-7	TGTGCCAGCAGTGACTTCGGGTACGAGCAGTACTTC	CASSDFGYEQYF
-	TRBV10-3	-	TRBJ2-3	TGTGCCATCAGTGGAGGGAGGACTAGCACAGATACGCAGTATTTT	CAISGGRTSTDTQYF
-	TRBV9	TRBD2	TRBJ2-5	TGTGCCAGCAGCGTTGGACTAGCGCGACAAGAGACCCAGTACTTC	CASSVGLARQETQYF
once	TRBV6-1	-	TRBJ1-5	TGTGCCAGCAGTGCCGGGAACAATCAGCCCCAGCATTTT	CASSAGNNQPQHF
-	TRBV28	TRBD2	TRBJ2-7	TGTGCCAGCTGGGGAGGGGCCTCCTACGAGCAGTACTTC	CASWGGASYEQYF
-	TRBV2	-	TRBJ2-5	TGTGCCAGCGCTAAGGAGGGAAGAGAGACCCAGTACTTC	CASAKEGRETQYF